One sample yielded the 8 T cell receptor beta chains listed below, sequenced in a study of T cell responses to AZD1222 COVID-19 vaccine. Assay: immunoSEQ multiplex PCR; the TCRdb copy retains only in-frame clones and omits some. Of 75,000 to 90,000 clones in the sample, roughly 85% were seen once. Material: peripheral blood, obtained 28 days after the second AZD1222 dose. The receptor set was obtained from an adult who received the AZD1222 COVID-19 vaccine.

This sequence joins TRBV7-6 and TRBJ1-4; D might be TRBD1 (5 bases). CDR3 length equals 15 residues. The V and J ends lost 5 bases and 8 bases respectively, with 18 bases between them. Germline V gene lookup returns CDR1 SGHVS and CDR2 FNYEAQ. In DNA form, the CDR3 reads TGTGCCAGCAGCCTGGCGGGTGGGGGTGGAGAAAAACTGTTTTTT. It is translated as CASSLAGGGGEKLFF.

J is TRBJ1-2 and V is TRBV7-9; 7 bases agree with TRBD1. J was trimmed by 4 bases and V by 5 bases; bases with no gene match: 10. Germline V lookup: CDR1 SEHNR, CDR2 FQNEAQ (reference sequence). This CDR3 has 15 amino acids. The CDR3 coding sequence is TGTGCCAGCAGCCCTCCGACAGGGTCGGGCTATGGCTACACCTTC. It translates to CASSPPTGSGYGYTF. Based on the CDR3 plus reference TRBV7-9 and TRBJ1-2, the full variable domain is DTGVSQNPRHKITKRGQNVTFRCDPISEHNRLYWYRQTLGQGPEFLTYFQNEAQLEKSRLLSDRFSAERPKGSFSTLEIQRTEQGDSAMYLCASSPPTGSGYGYTFGSGTRLTVV.

This chain links TRBV19 with TRBJ1-3; TRBD1 might be the D (5 bases). V was shortened by 5 bases and J by 3 bases, with 14 bases between the two germline ends. The germline V gene encodes CDR1 LNHDA and CDR2 SQIVND (reference sequence). The CDR3 totals 15 residues. CDR3 bases: TGTGCCAGTAGTCCGCCGACAGTTTTTGGAAACACCATATATTTT. Its protein product is CASSPPTVFGNTIYF.

The genes are TRBV28 and TRBJ1-5, with no clear D. There are 15 residues in the CDR3. Germline V gene sequence: CDR1 MDHEN, CDR2 SYDVKM. V gave up 6 bases and J gave up 2 bases, with 14 bases separating them. As DNA, the CDR3 is TGTGCCAGCAGACCCCCCCGGGGAGGCAATCAGCCCCAGCATTTT. This gives the protein CASRPPRGGNQPQHF.

The CDR3 DNA is TGCGCCAGCAGCTCCGGGGACAGGGCCTATGGCTACACCTTC. Amino acids: CASSSGDRAYGYTF. The rearrangement joins TRBV5-1 to TRBJ1-2, with 9 bases fitting TRBD1. Germline lookup yields CDR1 SGHRS and CDR2 YFSETQ. V lost 3 bases and J lost 4; bases outside the gene matches: 4. The CDR3 contains 14 residues.

This chain joins TRBV19 and TRBJ2-6; D is ambiguous. Trimming removed 1 base from V and 1 base from J, with 5 bases in between. This CDR3 region has 15 residues. Germline V lookup: CDR1 LNHDA, CDR2 SQIVND (reference sequence). CDR3 DNA: TGTGCCAGTAGTATAGGAGAGTCTGGGGCCAACGTCCTGACTTTC. The encoded protein is CASSIGESGANVLTF.

The chain carries TRBV7-2 and TRBJ1-2, with D uncertain. CDR3 length: 15 residues. Germline V lookup: CDR1 SGHTA, CDR2 FQGNSA. The germline V and J ends were trimmed by 5 bases and 0 bases, with 13 bases remaining between them. The CDR3 DNA follows: TGTGCCAGCAGCGCATCAAGAGGGCCTAACTATGGCTACACCTTC. It codes for CASSASRGPNYGYTF. The full variable domain, with the rest looked up from reference TRBV7-2 and TRBJ1-2, is GAGVSQSPSNKVTEKGKDVELRCDPISGHTALYWYRQSLGQGLEFLIYFQGNSAPDKSGLPSDRFSAERTGGSVSTLTIQRTQQEDSAVYLCASSASRGPNYGYTFGSGTRLTVV.

V usage is TRBV27 and J usage is TRBJ2-7, with 7 positions matching TRBD1. In germline, CDR1 is MNHEY, CDR2 SMNVEV (reference sequence). J lost 6 bases, V lost 5 bases, and 7 bases had no gene match. This CDR3 has 13 residues. In nucleotides, the CDR3 is TGTGCCAGCAGTCCGGACAGGCGTCGCGAGCAGTACTTC. Protein product: CASSPDRRREQYF.